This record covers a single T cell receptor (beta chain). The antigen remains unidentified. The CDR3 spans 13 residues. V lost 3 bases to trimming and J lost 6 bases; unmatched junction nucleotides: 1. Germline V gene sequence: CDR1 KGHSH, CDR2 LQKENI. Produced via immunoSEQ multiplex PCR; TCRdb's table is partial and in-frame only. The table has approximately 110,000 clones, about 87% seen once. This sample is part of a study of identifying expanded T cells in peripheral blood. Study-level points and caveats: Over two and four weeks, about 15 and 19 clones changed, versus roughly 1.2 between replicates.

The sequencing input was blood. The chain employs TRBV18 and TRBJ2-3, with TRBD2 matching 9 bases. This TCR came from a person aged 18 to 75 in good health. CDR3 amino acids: CASSPGLADTQYF. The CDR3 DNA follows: TGTGCCAGCTCACCCGGACTAGCGGATACGCAGTATTTT.